Listed below are T cell receptor beta chains from one sample, sequenced in a study of shared clonotypes between healthy human individuals. Generated by immunoSEQ multiplex PCR, the TCRdb table keeps only in-frame clones and is missing some. The sample has about 1 million clones; 75% to 85% are singletons. The sequencing sample was made of memory CD4+ T cells from PBMCs. These receptors were obtained from a man aged 18 to 30 in good health. Some clones in this sample may be carry-over from other donors' samples. The CDR3 runs from the conserved cysteine through the conserved F or W. A D gene is named only where the DNA matches it firmly. The size entry is marked missing in some rows and otherwise reads once, few, many or a size class.

v_gene,abundance,d_gene,j_gene,CDR3nt,CDR3aa
TRBV25-1,.,.,TRBJ1-5,TGTGCCAGCAGTCGGACGGATAATAGCAATCAGCCCCAGCATTTT,CASSRTDNSNQPQHF
TRBV7-2,once,.,TRBJ2-7,TGTGCCAGCAGCTTAGGGGGCGGGCGCTATTACGAGCAGTACTTC,CASSLGGGRYYEQYF
TRBV7-6,.,.,TRBJ1-1,TGTGCCAGCAGTTCACCCCAGGGGAAGGGTGTTAGGGACACTGAAGCTTTCTTT,CASSSPQGKGVRDTEAFF
TRBV7-8,.,.,TRBJ2-3,TGTGCCAGCAGCTTGAGTGGTCGGGATACGCAGTATTTT,CASSLSGRDTQYF
TRBV19,few,.,TRBJ2-7,TGTGCCAGTAGTATTGACGGCGGGGAGCAGTACTTC,CASSIDGGEQYF
TRBV20-1,.,.,TRBJ2-3,TGCAGTGCCAGAATGAGGGATACGCAGTATTTT,CSARMRDTQYF
TRBV5-4,few,.,TRBJ2-7,TGTGCCAGCAGACTGGACAGAAACTCCTACGAGCAGTACTTC,CASRLDRNSYEQYF
TRBV6-1,many,.,TRBJ1-2,TGTGCCAGCAGTGAAGCAGGTGAAGGGGAGGCTGGCTACACCTTC,CASSEAGEGEAGYTF
TRBV7-9,once,TRBD1,TRBJ2-7,TGTGCCAGCAGCTTACCCGGGACAGGGGGACTATACGAGCAGTACTTC,CASSLPGTGGLYEQYF
TRBV5-1,.,.,TRBJ2-5,TGCGCCAGCAGCTTCGGAGTGGGACACCCCCAAGAGACCCAGTACTTC,CASSFGVGHPQETQYF
TRBV30,.,TRBD1,TRBJ1-1,TGTGCCTGGAGTGTGGACAGGGACACTGAAGCTTTCTTT,CAWSVDRDTEAFF
TRBV2,.,.,TRBJ2-1,TGTGCCAGCGGCGTCAATCACAATGAGCAGTTCTTC,CASGVNHNEQFF
TRBV7-3,.,.,TRBJ1-1,TGTGCCAGCAGCCCCTCCCCGGGGGACACTGAAGCTTTCTTT,CASSPSPGDTEAFF
TRBV7-2,.,.,TRBJ2-1,TGTGCCAGCAGCTTCGGGCGGGTCAATGAGCAGTTCTTC,CASSFGRVNEQFF
TRBV5-1,.,.,TRBJ2-5,TGCGCCAGCAGCTTTGGACGGCCCCAAGAGACCCAGTACTTC,CASSFGRPQETQYF
TRBV18,.,.,TRBJ2-5,TGTGCCAGCTCACCTCAAGGGGGGTACCAAGAGACCCAGTACTTC,CASSPQGGYQETQYF
TRBV9,.,TRBD2,TRBJ2-3,TGTGCCAGCAGCGCAAGCGGGGGAGGTGCAGATACGCAGTATTTT,CASSASGGGADTQYF
TRBV5-1,few,TRBD1,TRBJ2-7,TGCGCCAGCAGCTTGGAGGGACAGGGCTACGAGCAGTACTTC,CASSLEGQGYEQYF
TRBV10-2,.,.,TRBJ2-1,TGCGCCAGCAGACTCGACAGTTACAATGAGCAGTTCTTC,CASRLDSYNEQFF
TRBV7-8,.,TRBD2,TRBJ2-1,TGTGCCAGCAGCCTTGGACTAGCGGTTAACAATGAGCAGTTCTTC,CASSLGLAVNNEQFF
TRBV7-2,.,TRBD2,TRBJ2-3,TGTGCCAGCAGCCTTACCCTAACGATGGGAGCGGGAACGCAGTATTTT,CASSLTLTMGAGTQYF
TRBV10-3,.,.,TRBJ2-2,TGTGCCATCAGTTCAGGAGAGGGGTCTTCGAACACCGGGGAGCTGTTTTTT,CAISSGEGSSNTGELFF
TRBV6-1,.,.,TRBJ2-7,TGTGCCAGCAGGCAATATGAGGGATCCTACGAGCAGTACTTC,CASRQYEGSYEQYF
TRBV27,.,TRBD1,TRBJ1-1,TGTGCCAGCAGTTCTAGACAGGGGACTTCCTATCAAGCTTTCTTT,CASSSRQGTSYQAFF
TRBV19,.,.,TRBJ1-1,TGTGCCAGTAGTATAAACAGGGAGAACACTGAAGCTTTCTTT,CASSINRENTEAFF
TRBV19,.,.,TRBJ1-5,TGTGCCAGTAGTATACAGAACAATCAGCCCCAGCATTTT,CASSIQNNQPQHF
TRBV27,.,TRBD2,TRBJ2-6,TGTGCCAGCAGTTTACTAGCGGGGTTCTCTGGGGCCAACGTCCTGACTTTC,CASSLLAGFSGANVLTF
TRBV5-1,.,TRBD1,TRBJ2-7,TGCGCCAGCAGCTTGGTATTTGGGACAGGGGTTTCCTACGAGCAGTACTTC,CASSLVFGTGVSYEQYF
TRBV5-1,.,.,TRBJ1-3,TGCGCCAGCAGCTTGGAGGGCCTTAGCTCTGGAAACACCATATATTTT,CASSLEGLSSGNTIYF
TRBV7-2,.,TRBD1,TRBJ1-2,TGTGCCAGCAGCGTACAGGGACAGGGGTTCTATGGCTACACCTTC,CASSVQGQGFYGYTF
TRBV11-2,.,.,TRBJ1-2,TGTGCCAGCAGCCCGAGACAGGCCTATGACTACACCTTC,CASSPRQAYDYTF
TRBV9,.,TRBD2,TRBJ2-1,TGTGCCAGCAGCCCCCGACTAGCGGGACGAAATGAGCAGTTCTTC,CASSPRLAGRNEQFF
TRBV9,.,TRBD2,TRBJ2-5,TGTGCCAGCAGCACTCCGGGAGGAGGAACCGAGACCCAGTACTTC,CASSTPGGGTETQYF
TRBV5-1,.,.,TRBJ1-4,TGCGCCAGCAGCTTGGGCGCTGGAAGAAATGAAAAACTGTTTTTT,CASSLGAGRNEKLFF
TRBV5-1,.,TRBD1,TRBJ1-2,TGCGCCAGCAGTGCGACAGGGGGCAACTATGGCTACACCTTC,CASSATGGNYGYTF
TRBV28,once,.,TRBJ1-2,TGTGCCAGCACCCTACGGCCCGGGAATGGCTACACCTTC,CASTLRPGNGYTF
TRBV28,.,.,TRBJ1-2,TGTGCCAGCAGTTCGGTTAACTATGGCTACACCTTC,CASSSVNYGYTF
TRBV10-2,.,.,TRBJ2-7,TGCGCCAGCGGGGGACCGAACTACGAGCAGTACTTC,CASGGPNYEQYF
TRBV6-5,.,TRBD1,TRBJ1-2,TGTGCCAGCAGTTACTCAGGACAGGGGAATGGCTACACCTTC,CASSYSGQGNGYTF
TRBV6-5,few,.,TRBJ1-1,TGTGCCAGCAACGAGAGGTTCGGGAACACTGAAGCTTTCTTT,CASNERFGNTEAFF
TRBV10-3,.,TRBD2,TRBJ2-7,TGTGCCATCAGTGCTAGCGGGAGTTACGAGCAGTACTTC,CAISASGSYEQYF
TRBV5-4,.,.,TRBJ2-4,TGTGCCAGCCTTCGGGATCCCAAAAACATTCAGTACTTC,CASLRDPKNIQYF
TRBV5-1,.,.,TRBJ2-7,TGCGCCAGCAGGACCGACGGGTCTTCCTACGAGCAGTACTTC,CASRTDGSSYEQYF
TRBV6-4,.,.,TRBJ2-3,TGTGCCAGCAGTGAGGGGGCAGGCGGGGATACGCAGTATTTT,CASSEGAGGDTQYF
TRBV9,.,TRBD2,TRBJ2-3,TGTGCCAGCAGCCGCCCCATCCTAGCGGGAGCCACAGATACGCAGTATTTT,CASSRPILAGATDTQYF